This T cell receptor (beta chain) emerged from a study of beta chain features in type 1 diabetes. CD4+ naive, central memory, regulatory and stem cell-like memory cells were sorted via CD45RO/CCR7/CD25/CD127/CD95/CD27. About this clone: Antigen: not known.

Notes on the study in general: TCRB CDR3s were moderately but significantly shorter in Type 1 diabetes patients in all four CD4+ subsets. Within the patient group, naive, central memory and Treg TCRB repertoires appeared more similar to each other than within healthy donors.

The isolated RNA, all of it, was reverse transcribed, so expressed TCRB transcripts were what got sequenced. Data came from immunoSEQ multiplex PCR; TCRdb stores just in-frame clones and leaves some out. The table includes 400,000 to 550,000 clones, about an eighth detected once. CDR1 SGHRS and CDR2 YFSETQ come from the germline V gene. The CDR3 extends over 16 amino acids. Trimming stripped 0 bases from V and 0 bases from J, with 10 bases between. The sample comprised naive CD4+ T cells from blood. The J gene is TRBJ2-1, the V gene TRBV5-1, with D tentatively TRBD1 (5 bases). This sequence was found in a woman in her late teens or twenties in good health. The CDR3 DNA reads as TGCGCCAGCAGCTTGGAAGGCAGGGTCTCCTACAATGAGCAGTTCTTC. Translated: CASSLEGRVSYNEQFF. Full variable domain (rest looked up from reference TRBV5-1 and TRBJ2-1): KAGVTQTPRYLIKTRGQQVTLSCSPISGHRSVSWYQQTPGQGLQFLFEYFSETQRNKGNFPGRFSGRQFSNSRSEMNVSTLELGDSALYLCASSLEGRVSYNEQFFGPGTRLTVL.